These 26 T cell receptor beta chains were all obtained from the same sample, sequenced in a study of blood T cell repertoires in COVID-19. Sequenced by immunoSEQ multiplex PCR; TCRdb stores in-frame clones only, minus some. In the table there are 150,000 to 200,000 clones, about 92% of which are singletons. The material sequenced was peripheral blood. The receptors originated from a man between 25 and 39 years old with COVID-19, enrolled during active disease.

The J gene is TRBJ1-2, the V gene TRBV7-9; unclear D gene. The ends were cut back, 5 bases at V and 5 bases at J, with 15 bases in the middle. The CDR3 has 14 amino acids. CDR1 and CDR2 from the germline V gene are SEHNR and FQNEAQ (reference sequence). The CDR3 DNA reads TGTGCCAGCAGCCCCCCTGGGCAGGCTTATGGCTACACCTTC. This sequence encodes CASSPPGQAYGYTF.

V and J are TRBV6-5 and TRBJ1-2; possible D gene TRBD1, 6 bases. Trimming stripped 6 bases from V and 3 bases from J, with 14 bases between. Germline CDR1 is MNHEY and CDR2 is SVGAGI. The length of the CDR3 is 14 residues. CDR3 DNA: TGTGCCAGCAGGAGGGGGGGGAGCGACTATGGCTACACCTTC. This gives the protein CASRRGGSDYGYTF.

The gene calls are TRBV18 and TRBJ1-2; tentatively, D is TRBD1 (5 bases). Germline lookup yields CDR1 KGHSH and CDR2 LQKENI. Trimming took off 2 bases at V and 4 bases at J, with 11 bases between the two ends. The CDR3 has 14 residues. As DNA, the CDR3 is TGTGCCAGCTCACCAGACGGGGGAGTCTATGGCTACACCTTC. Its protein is CASSPDGGVYGYTF. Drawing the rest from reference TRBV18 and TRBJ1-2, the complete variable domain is NAGVMQNPRHLVRRRGQEARLRCSPMKGHSHVYWYRQLPEEGLKFMVYLQKENIIDESGMPKERFSAEFPKEGPSILRIQQVVRGDSAAYFCASSPDGGVYGYTFGSGTRLTVV.

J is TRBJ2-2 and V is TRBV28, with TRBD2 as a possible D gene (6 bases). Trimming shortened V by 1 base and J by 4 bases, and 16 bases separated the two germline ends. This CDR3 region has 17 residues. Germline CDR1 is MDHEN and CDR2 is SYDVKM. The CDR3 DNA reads TGTGCCAGCAGTTTATTTCAGGGTGGGGGGTTCACCGGGGAGCTGTTTTTT. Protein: CASSLFQGGGFTGELFF.

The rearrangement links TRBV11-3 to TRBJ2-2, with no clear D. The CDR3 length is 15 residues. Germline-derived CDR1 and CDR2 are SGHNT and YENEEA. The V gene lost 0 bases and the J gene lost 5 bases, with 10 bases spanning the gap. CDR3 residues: CASSLDRYRTGELFF. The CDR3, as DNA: TGTGCCAGCAGCTTAGACAGATACAGAACCGGGGAGCTGTTTTTT.

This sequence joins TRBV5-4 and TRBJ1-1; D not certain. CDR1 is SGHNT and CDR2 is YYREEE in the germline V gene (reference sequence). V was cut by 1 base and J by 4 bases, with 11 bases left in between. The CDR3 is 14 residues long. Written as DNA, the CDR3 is TGTGCCAGCAGCTTGAGGTACCGAGGCACTGAAGCTTTCTTT. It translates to CASSLRYRGTEAFF.

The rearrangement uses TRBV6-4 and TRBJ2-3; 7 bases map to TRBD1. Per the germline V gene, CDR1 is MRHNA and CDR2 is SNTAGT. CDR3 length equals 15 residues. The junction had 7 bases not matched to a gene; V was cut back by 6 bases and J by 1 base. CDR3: CASSTGQPGTDTQYF. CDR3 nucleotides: TGTGCCAGCAGCACGGGACAGCCCGGCACAGATACGCAGTATTTT.

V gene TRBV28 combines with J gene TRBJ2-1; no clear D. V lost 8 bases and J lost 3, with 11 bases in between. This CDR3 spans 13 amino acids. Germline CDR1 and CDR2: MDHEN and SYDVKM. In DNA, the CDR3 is TGTGCCAGCCTGCCCGCGAGCTACAATGAGCAGTTCTTC. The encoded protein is CASLPASYNEQFF.

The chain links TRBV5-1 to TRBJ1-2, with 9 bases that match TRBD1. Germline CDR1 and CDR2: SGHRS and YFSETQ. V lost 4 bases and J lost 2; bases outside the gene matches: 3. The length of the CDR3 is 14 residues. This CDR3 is CASSPTGGNYGYTF. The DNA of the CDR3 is TGCGCCAGCAGCCCGACAGGGGGGAACTATGGCTACACCTTC.

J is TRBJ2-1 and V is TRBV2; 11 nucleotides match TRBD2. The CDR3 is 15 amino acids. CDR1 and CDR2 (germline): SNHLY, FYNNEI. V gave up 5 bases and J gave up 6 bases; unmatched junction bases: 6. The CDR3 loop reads CASSLRGTSGNEQFF. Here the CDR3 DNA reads TGTGCCAGCAGTCTCCGGGGGACTAGCGGCAATGAGCAGTTCTTC.

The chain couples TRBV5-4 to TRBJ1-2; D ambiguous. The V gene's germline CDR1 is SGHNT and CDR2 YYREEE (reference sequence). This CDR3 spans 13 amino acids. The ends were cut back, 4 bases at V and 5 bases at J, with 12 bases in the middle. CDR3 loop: CASSPGGPYGYTF. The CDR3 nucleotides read TGTGCCAGCAGCCCCGGCGGCCCATATGGCTACACCTTC.

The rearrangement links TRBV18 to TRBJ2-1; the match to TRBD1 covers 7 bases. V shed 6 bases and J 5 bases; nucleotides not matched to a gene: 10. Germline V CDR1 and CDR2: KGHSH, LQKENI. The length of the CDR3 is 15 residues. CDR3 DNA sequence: TGTGCCAGCTCCCAGGGACAGTACTTCGACAATGAGCAGTTCTTC. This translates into CASSQGQYFDNEQFF.

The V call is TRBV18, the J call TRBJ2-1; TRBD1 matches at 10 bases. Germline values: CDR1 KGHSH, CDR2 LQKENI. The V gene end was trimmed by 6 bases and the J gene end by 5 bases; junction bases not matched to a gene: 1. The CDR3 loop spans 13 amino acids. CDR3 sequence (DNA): TGTGCCAGCTCGGGACAGGGGAACAATGAGCAGTTCTTC. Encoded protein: CASSGQGNNEQFF.

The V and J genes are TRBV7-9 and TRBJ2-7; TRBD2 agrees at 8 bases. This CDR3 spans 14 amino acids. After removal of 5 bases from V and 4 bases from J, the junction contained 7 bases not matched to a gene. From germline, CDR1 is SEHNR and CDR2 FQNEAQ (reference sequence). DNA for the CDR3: TGTGCCAGCAGCCCCGGGACTAGGGATTACGAGCAGTACTTC. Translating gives CASSPGTRDYEQYF.

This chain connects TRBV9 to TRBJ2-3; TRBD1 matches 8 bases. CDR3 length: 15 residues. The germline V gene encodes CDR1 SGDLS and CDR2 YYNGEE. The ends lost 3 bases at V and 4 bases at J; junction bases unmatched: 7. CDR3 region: CASSATGVTADTQYF. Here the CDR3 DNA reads TGTGCCAGCAGCGCGACAGGGGTAACTGCAGATACGCAGTATTTT.

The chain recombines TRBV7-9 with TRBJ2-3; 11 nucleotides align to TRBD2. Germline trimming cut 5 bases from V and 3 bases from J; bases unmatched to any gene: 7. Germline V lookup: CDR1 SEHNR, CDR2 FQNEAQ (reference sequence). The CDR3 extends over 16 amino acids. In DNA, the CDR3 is TGTGCCAGCAGCATTAGCGGGAGGGCTGGGACAGATACGCAGTATTTT. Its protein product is CASSISGRAGTDTQYF.

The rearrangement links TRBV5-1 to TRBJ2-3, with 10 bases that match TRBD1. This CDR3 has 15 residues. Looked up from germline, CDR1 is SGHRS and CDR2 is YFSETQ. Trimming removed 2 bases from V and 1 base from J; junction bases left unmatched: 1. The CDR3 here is CASSFGTGGTDTQYF. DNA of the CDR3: TGCGCCAGCAGCTTTGGGACAGGGGGCACAGATACGCAGTATTTT.

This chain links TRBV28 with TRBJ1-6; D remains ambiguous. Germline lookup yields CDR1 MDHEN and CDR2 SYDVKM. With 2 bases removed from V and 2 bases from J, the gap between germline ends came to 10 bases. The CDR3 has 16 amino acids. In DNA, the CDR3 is TGTGCCAGCAGTTTAGAGGGAGGGCCCTATAATTCACCCCTCCACTTT. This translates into CASSLEGGPYNSPLHF.

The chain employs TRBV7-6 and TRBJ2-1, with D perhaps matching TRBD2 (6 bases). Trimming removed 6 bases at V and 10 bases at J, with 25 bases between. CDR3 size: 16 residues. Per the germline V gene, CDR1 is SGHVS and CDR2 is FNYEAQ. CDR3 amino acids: CASSPEGGAFVQEQFF. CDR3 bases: TGTGCCAGCAGTCCCGAGGGAGGAGCTTTCGTTCAGGAGCAGTTCTTC.

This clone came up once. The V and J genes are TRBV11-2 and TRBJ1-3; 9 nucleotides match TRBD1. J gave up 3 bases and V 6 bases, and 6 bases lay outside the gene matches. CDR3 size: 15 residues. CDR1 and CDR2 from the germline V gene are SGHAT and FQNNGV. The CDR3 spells CASSQQGAFGNTIYF. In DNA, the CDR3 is TGTGCCAGCAGTCAACAGGGGGCTTTTGGAAACACCATATATTTT. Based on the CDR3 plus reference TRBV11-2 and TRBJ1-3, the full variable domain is EAGVAQSPRYKIIEKRQSVAFWCNPISGHATLYWYQQILGQGPKLLIQFQNNGVVDDSQLPKDRFSAERLKGVDSTLKIQPAKLEDSAVYLCASSQQGAFGNTIYFGEGSWLTVV.

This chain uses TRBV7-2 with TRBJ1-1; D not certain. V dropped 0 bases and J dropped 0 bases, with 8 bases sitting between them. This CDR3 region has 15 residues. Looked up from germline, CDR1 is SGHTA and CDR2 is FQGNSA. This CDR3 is CASSLARRMNTEAFF. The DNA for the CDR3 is TGTGCCAGCAGCTTAGCTCGGAGGATGAACACTGAAGCTTTCTTT.

CDR3: CASSPGTVNGYTF. CDR3 bases: TGTGCCAGCAGTCCCGGGACAGTTAATGGCTACACCTTC. This rearrangement joins TRBV28 to TRBJ1-2, with 7 positions matching TRBD1. This CDR3 has 13 amino acids. Trimming removed 5 bases from V and 6 bases from J; junction bases left unmatched: 6. In germline, CDR1 is MDHEN, CDR2 SYDVKM.

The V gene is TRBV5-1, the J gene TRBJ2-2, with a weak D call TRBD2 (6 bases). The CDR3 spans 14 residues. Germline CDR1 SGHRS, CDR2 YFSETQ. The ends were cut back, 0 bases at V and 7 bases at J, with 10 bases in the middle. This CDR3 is CASSLELAGGELFF. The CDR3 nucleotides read TGCGCCAGCAGCTTGGAACTAGCTGGCGGGGAGCTGTTTTTT.

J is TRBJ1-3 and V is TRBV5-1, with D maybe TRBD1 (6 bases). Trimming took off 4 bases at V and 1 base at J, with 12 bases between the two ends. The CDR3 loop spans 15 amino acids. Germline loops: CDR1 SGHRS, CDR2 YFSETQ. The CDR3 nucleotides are TGCGCCAGCAGCCCACTCCAGGGGTCTGGAAACACCATATATTTT. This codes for CASSPLQGSGNTIYF.

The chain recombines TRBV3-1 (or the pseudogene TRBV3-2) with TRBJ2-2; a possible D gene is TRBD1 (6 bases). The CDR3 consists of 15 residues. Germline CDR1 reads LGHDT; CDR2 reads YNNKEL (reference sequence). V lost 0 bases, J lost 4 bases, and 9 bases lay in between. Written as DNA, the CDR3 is TGTGCCAGCAGCCAAGAGGGGGCAGGCACCGGGGAGCTGTTTTTT. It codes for CASSQEGAGTGELFF.

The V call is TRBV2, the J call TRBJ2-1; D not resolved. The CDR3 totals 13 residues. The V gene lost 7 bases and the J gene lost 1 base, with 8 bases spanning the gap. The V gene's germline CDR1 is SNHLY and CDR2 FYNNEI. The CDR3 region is CASMGESYNEQFF. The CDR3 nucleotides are TGTGCCAGCATGGGCGAATCCTACAATGAGCAGTTCTTC.